This entry concerns a single TCR beta chain. The sample holds one count of this clone. What antigen it recognizes has not been identified. It has no much larger one-base neighbor in the sample; base qualities were not kept. This sample is drawn from a study of blood T cell repertoires in COVID-19 (dated by TCRdb to about 2020). The study in broad terms: The collaborator samples originated in the United States, Italy and Spain and spanned the acute and convalescent phases of COVID-19. The prospective study material was composed of cDNA or gDNA derived from T cells, B-cell-depleted T cells, or PBMCs. A freely available public database, intended as a resource for researchers studying the immune response to SARS-CoV-2, is where the repertoires were released. Sample metadata almost always included a de-identified subject ID, COVID-19 status, age in years and sex. Where available, HLA class I and class II types were obtained from metadata supplied by the sample provider rather than from assay-based typing. Subjects who had been exposed to COVID-19, were actively infected with it, or had recovered from it provided the deeply sampled blood TCRbeta repertoires that made up the dataset. The samples were drawn from two sources: the first 160 participants of the ongoing ImmuneRACE study, and over 950 subjects contributed by 6 global collaborators.

The immunoSEQ Assay, a bias-controlled multiplex PCR, was used to amplify TCRbeta CDR3 regions from genomic DNA. The paper's data handling went like this. The number of nucleated cells in each sample was estimated from the amplification of reference gene primers within the assay. To quantify the absolute abundance of each unique TCRbeta CDR3 rearrangement, sequence reads were collapsed and filtered. Productive Simpson clonality was computed per sample as the square root of Simpson's diversity index over productive rearrangements. TCRdb took this table from immuneACCESS and kept in-frame rearrangements with V and J called. Such tables lack part of the clones; where checked against another copy, unresolved V genes explain under half of the gap, and the rest is unexplained. D and trimming come from the DNA, and the V and J calls and clone size come from that table. The sample table lists some 320,000 clones, 90% of them with a count of one. The ten largest clones capture about 4% of the sample.

From the cysteine up to the phenylalanine, the CDR3 has a length of 15 residues. The only DNA kept is the CDR3, 45 bases in frame from the first base. Looking up the germline V gene (reference sequence) yields CDR1 LNHDA and CDR2 SQIVND. Trimming takes 2 bases off V and 6 bases off J; junction bases not matched to a gene: 1. Enrolling through a virtual design, the prospective study's participants ranged in age from roughly 18 to 90 years and lived across more than 20 United States geographic areas. In the prospective study, cohorts were assigned on the basis of participant-reported clinical history obtained from a screening survey and a study questionnaire. A participant counted as exposed if, within 2 weeks of entering the study, that participant had been in contact with someone who had a PCR-confirmed or clinician-diagnosed COVID-19 case. In the prospective study, mobile phlebotomists collected whole blood, serum and a nasopharyngeal or oropharyngeal swab from each participant. Over a roughly 2-month period, participants in the prospective study had the option of providing additional blood draws and questionnaires. Blood samples from the prospective study were shipped frozen or at room temperature prior to DNA extraction.

Beyond this particular receptor, the publication reports: How much clinical and demographic metadata was included differed by source and by participant, and the metadata was provided uncurated.

This TCR derives from a woman aged 25 to 39 who had been exposed to COVID-19. Sequences were obtained from PBMCs or T cells enriched from blood (not recorded which). The chain is assembled from TRBV19 and TRBJ1-6, with 10 junctional bases fitting TRBD1. Here the CDR3 is given as CASSIRDRGNSPLHF. At the DNA level, the sequence is TGTGCCAGTAGTATACGGGACAGGGGTAATTCACCCCTCCACTTT.